This T cell receptor (beta chain) comes out of a study of molecular identifiers for immune sequencing clone quantification. In the study overall: The replicate experiment used RNA from roughly 21,000 or 96,000 naive CD8 cells. This RNA was split into five aliquots, and four of them were sequenced. Study-level points and caveats: Among effectors, clones above 20 RNA copies held over 98% of molecules; among naive cells, under 1%.

TCRdb re-derived calls from the PCR reads in MiXCR, one entry per CDR3 protein. The sample shows more than 250,000 distinct CDR3 sequences, about a fifth of them seen only once. This clonotype was detected ten times or more. The antigen is unknown. From approximately 20,000 to 1,000,000 sorted cells, naive CD8 libraries were generated with 10%, 30% or 50% RNA. This CDR3 contains 16 residues. Per germline, CDR1 SEHNR and CDR2 FQNEAQ (reference sequence). Deletions cut 0 bases from V and 3 bases from J, with 14 bases between. Material: naive CD8+ T cells from blood, with Jurkat cell RNA spiked in. Stated subset: FACS-sorted CD8+CD4-CCR7+CD45RA+ naive T cells. This TCR was recovered from a human donor in good health. Some libraries in this study had Jurkat cell RNA spiked in. The chain links TRBV7-9 to TRBJ1-2; no reliable D call. CDR3: CASSLARSQRHYGYTF. The CDR3 DNA is TGTGCCAGCAGCTTAGCGCGGTCCCAAAGGCACTATGGCTACACCTTC.